This T cell receptor (beta chain) emerged from a study of patients and donors after allogeneic stem cell transplantation. TCRdb re-called the RT-PCR reads with MiXCR, one entry per CDR3 protein. The sample contains tens of thousands of distinct CDR3 sequences, 37% of which appear only once. The CDR3 contains 16 residues. V was clipped by 3 bases and J by 2 bases, with 14 bases between them. Germline-derived CDR1 and CDR2 are LGHNA and YSLEER. What was sequenced was blood, either unsorted or a sorted T cell fraction (not recorded which). V is TRBV4-3 and J is TRBJ1-5; weak D call: TRBD1 (5 bases). The origin of this receptor is a human donor who was either an allogeneic HSCT recipient or a stem cell or donor lymphocyte infusion donor (not recorded which). It is not recorded whose cells these are; they may come from a transplant donor. Here the CDR3 reads CASSQDISGGNQPQHF. The CDR3 DNA sequence: TGCGCCAGCAGCCAGGACATATCCGGAGGCAATCAGCCCCAGCATTTT.